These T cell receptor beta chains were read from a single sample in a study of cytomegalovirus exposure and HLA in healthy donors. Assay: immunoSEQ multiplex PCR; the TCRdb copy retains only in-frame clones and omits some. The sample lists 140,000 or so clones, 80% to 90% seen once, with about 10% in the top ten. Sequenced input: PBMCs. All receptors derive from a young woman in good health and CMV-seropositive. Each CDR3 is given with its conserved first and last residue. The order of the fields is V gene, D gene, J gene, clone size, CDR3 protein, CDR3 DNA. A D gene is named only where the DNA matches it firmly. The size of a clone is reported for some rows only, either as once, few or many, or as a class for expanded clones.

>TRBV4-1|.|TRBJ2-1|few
CASSPGTQSYNEQFF
TGCGCCAGCAGCCCCGGGACTCAGTCCTACAATGAGCAGTTCTTC
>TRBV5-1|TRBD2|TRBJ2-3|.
CASSPGEGAKTDTQYF
TGCGCCAGCAGCCCCGGGGAGGGAGCGAAAACAGATACGCAGTATTTT
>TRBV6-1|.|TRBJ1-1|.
CASIRGYTEAFF
TGTGCCAGCATTCGGGGGTACACTGAAGCTTTCTTT
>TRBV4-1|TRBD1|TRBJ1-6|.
CASSLGTANSPLHF
TGCGCCAGCAGCCTGGGGACAGCTAATTCACCCCTCCACTTT
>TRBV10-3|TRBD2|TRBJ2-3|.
CAISGEGLGTSTDTQYF
TGTGCCATCAGTGGGGAAGGACTAGGTACTAGCACAGATACGCAGTATTTT
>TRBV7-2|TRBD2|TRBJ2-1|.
CASRLTSGVDEQFF
TGTGCCAGCAGATTGACTAGCGGGGTAGATGAGCAGTTCTTC
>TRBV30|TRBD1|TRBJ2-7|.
CAWSTGQGDDEQYF
TGTGCCTGGAGTACGGGACAGGGGGACGACGAGCAGTACTTC
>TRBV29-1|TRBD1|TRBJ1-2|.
CSVGRETGALRYGYTF
TGCAGCGTTGGGAGGGAAACAGGGGCCCTCCGGTATGGCTACACCTTC
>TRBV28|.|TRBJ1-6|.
CASHLQGANSPLHF
TGTGCCAGCCACCTACAGGGAGCCAATTCACCCCTCCACTTT
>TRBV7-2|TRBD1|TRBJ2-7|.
CASSWGTGGPYEQYF
TGTGCCAGCAGCTGGGGGACAGGCGGACCCTACGAGCAGTACTTC
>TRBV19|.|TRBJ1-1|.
CASSIRNMNTEAFF
TGTGCCAGTAGTATCCGCAACATGAACACTGAAGCTTTCTTT
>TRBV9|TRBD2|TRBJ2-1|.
CASSVQFSGGNYNEQFF
TGTGCCAGCAGCGTGCAGTTTAGCGGGGGGAACTACAATGAGCAGTTCTTC
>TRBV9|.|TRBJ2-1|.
CASSVDGGHYNEQFF
TGTGCCAGCAGCGTAGATGGGGGCCACTACAATGAGCAGTTCTTC
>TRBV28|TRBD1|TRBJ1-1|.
CASNPTGALRAAFF
TGTGCCAGCAACCCGACAGGGGCCCTTAGGGCAGCTTTCTTT
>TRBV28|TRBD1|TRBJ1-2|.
CASSTPGQAFNYGYTF
TGTGCCAGCAGCACCCCGGGACAGGCTTTTAACTATGGCTACACCTTC
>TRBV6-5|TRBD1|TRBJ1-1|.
CASSWGQGNTEAFF
TGTGCCAGCAGTTGGGGACAGGGCAACACTGAAGCTTTCTTT
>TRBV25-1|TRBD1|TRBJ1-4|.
CASSEDRVYEKLFF
TGTGCCAGCAGTGAAGACAGGGTTTACGAAAAACTGTTTTTT
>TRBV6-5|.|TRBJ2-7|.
CASSYDQGRSYEQYF
TGTGCCAGCAGTTACGATCAGGGCAGGTCCTACGAGCAGTACTTC
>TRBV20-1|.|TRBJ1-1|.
CSARRQTEAFF
TGCAGTGCTAGGAGGCAGACCGAAGCTTTCTTT
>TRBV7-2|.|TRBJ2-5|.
CASSLLRETQYF
TGTGCCAGCAGCCTCCTTCGGGAGACCCAGTACTTC
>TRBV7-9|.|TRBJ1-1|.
CASSPLTTGDEEAFF
TGTGCCAGCAGCCCGCTAACGACAGGTGACGAGGAAGCTTTCTTT
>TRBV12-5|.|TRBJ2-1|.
CASGLVMGRSYNEQFF
TGTGCTAGTGGTTTGGTAATGGGCAGGTCCTACAATGAGCAGTTCTTC
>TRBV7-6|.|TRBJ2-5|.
CASSEWALTVQETQYF
TGTGCCAGCAGCGAGTGGGCGCTGACAGTCCAAGAGACCCAGTACTTC
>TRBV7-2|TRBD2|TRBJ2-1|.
CASSRGTSPYNEQFF
TGTGCCAGCAGCCGCGGGACTAGCCCCTACAATGAGCAGTTCTTC
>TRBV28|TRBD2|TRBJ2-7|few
CASSFWGGLSYEQYF
TGTGCCAGCAGTTTTTGGGGGGGACTCTCATACGAGCAGTACTTC
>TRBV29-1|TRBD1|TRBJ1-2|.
CSAKDRGQGGYTF
TGCAGCGCCAAGGACAGGGGGCAGGGTGGCTACACCTTC
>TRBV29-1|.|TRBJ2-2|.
CSVRESGELFF
TGCAGCGTTCGGGAGTCCGGGGAGCTGTTTTTT
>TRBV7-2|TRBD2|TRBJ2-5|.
CASSPFSSGRWETQYF
TGTGCCAGCAGCCCCTTTAGTAGCGGGAGGTGGGAGACCCAGTACTTC
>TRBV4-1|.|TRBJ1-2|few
CASSQEEGDYGYTF
TGCGCCAGCAGCCAAGAAGAGGGGGACTATGGCTACACCTTC
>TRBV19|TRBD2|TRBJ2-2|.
CASGLAGHTGELFF
TGTGCCAGCGGACTAGCGGGGCACACCGGGGAGCTGTTTTTT
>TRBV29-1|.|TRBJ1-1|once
CSVRVYTEAFF
TGCAGCGTCCGAGTTTACACTGAAGCTTTCTTT
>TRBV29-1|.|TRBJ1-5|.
CSVADSSGSQHF
TGCAGCGTTGCAGATTCCTCGGGATCCCAGCATTTT
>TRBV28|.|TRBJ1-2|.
CASSRTGGPYGYTF
TGTGCCAGCAGCCGGACTGGGGGCCCCTATGGCTACACCTTC
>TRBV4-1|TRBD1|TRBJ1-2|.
CASSQDVQGAWYGYTF
TGCGCCAGCAGCCAAGATGTGCAGGGGGCCTGGTATGGCTACACCTTC
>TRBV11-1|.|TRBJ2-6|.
CASSPRQGSGANVLTF
TGTGCCAGCAGCCCGAGGCAGGGATCTGGGGCCAACGTCCTGACTTTC
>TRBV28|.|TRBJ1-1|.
CASSGGSFGIAEAFF
TGTGCCAGCAGTGGAGGTAGTTTTGGGATAGCTGAAGCTTTCTTT
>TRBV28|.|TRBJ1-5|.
CASNAGNQPQHF
TGTGCCAGCAATGCAGGGAATCAGCCCCAGCATTTT
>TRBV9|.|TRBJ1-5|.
CASSVGGGREQPQHF
TGTGCCAGCAGCGTAGGGGGAGGGAGGGAGCAGCCCCAGCATTTT
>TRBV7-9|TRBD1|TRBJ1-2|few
CASSFTSGRGDGYTF
TGTGCCAGCAGCTTCACTAGTGGCAGGGGGGATGGCTACACCTTC
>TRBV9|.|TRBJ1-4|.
CASSFGTTGEKLFF
TGTGCCAGCAGCTTCGGGACAACAGGTGAAAAACTGTTTTTT
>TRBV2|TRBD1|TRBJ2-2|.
CASSLGHGRGPNTGELFF
TGTGCCAGCAGTTTGGGACACGGAAGGGGGCCCAACACCGGGGAGCTGTTTTTT
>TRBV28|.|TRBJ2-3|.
CASSTLIWGPASTDTQYF
TGTGCCAGCAGTACGCTAATATGGGGGCCAGCTAGCACAGATACGCAGTATTTT
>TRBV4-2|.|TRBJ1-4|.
CASSQGSAGLNEKLFF
TGTGCCAGCAGCCAAGGATCGGCAGGACTCAATGAAAAACTGTTTTTT
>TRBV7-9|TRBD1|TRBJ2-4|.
CASSFQGQGGLLAKNIQYF
TGTGCCAGCAGCTTTCAAGGACAGGGGGGTCTCTTAGCCAAAAACATTCAGTACTTC
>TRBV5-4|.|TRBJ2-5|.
CASSPAGETQYF
TGTGCCAGCAGCCCAGCGGGAGAGACCCAGTACTTC
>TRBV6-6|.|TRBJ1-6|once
CASSEQWDTRDSPLHF
TGTGCCAGCAGCGAACAATGGGACACACGGGATTCACCCCTCCACTTT
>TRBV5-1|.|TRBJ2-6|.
CASSTDSYGANVLTF
TGCGCCAGCAGCACTGACAGCTACGGGGCCAACGTCCTGACTTTC
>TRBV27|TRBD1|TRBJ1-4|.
CASSHRQGRGEKLFF
TGTGCCAGCAGTCACAGACAGGGGCGGGGTGAAAAACTGTTTTTT
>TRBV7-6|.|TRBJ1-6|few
CASSQGRARGDSPLHF
TGTGCCAGCAGCCAGGGGAGGGCGCGGGGAGATTCACCCCTCCACTTT
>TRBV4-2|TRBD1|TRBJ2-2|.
CASSHGDRGDTGELFF
TGTGCCAGCAGCCACGGGGACAGGGGGGACACCGGGGAGCTGTTTTTT
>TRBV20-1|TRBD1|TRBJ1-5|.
CSAGQDQPQHF
TGCAGTGCCGGACAGGATCAGCCCCAGCATTTT
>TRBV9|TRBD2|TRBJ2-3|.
CASSVGTITDTQYF
TGTGCCAGCAGCGTCGGGACTATTACAGATACGCAGTATTTT
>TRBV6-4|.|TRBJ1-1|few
CASSAQENTEAFF
TGTGCCAGCAGTGCTCAGGAGAACACTGAAGCTTTCTTT
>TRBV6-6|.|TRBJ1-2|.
CASSSHTYFSSYGYTF
TGTGCCAGCAGTTCTCATACTTACTTCTCTTCGTATGGCTACACCTTC
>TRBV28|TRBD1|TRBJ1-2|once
CASSTTGGIAYTF
TGTGCCAGCAGCACGACAGGGGGCATCGCCTACACCTTC